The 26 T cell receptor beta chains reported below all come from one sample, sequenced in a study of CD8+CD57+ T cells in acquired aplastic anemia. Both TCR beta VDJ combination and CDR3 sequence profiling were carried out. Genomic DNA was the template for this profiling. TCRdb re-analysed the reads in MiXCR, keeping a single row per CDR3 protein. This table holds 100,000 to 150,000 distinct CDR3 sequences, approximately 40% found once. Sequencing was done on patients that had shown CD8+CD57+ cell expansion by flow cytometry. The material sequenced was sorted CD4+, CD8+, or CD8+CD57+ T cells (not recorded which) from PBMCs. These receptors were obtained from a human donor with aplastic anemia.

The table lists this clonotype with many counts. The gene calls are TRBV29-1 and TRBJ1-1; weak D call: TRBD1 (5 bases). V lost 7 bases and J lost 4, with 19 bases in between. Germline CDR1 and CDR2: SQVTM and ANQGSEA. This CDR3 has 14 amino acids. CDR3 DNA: TGCAGCGGGGAAAAAGGGGCGAGGGGCACTGAAGCTTTCTTT. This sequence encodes CSGEKGARGTEAFF.

The CDR3 loop reads CASSTSGTSLAYNEQFF. The CDR3 DNA is TGTGCCAGCAGTACCTCCGGGACTAGCCTCGCCTACAATGAGCAGTTCTTC. This chain uses TRBV27 with TRBJ2-1; 9 bases fit TRBD2. The germline V gene encodes CDR1 MNHEY and CDR2 SMNVEV (reference sequence). V gave up 5 bases and J gave up 2 bases; unmatched junction bases: 10. The length of the CDR3 is 17 residues.

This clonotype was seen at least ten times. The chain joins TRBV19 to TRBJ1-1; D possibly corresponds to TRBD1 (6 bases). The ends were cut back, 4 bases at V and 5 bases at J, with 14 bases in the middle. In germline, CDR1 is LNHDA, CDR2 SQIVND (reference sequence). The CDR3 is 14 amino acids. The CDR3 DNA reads TGTGCCAGTAGTAGGACAGCTTGGGGGACTGAAGCTTTCTTT. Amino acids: CASSRTAWGTEAFF.

As DNA, the CDR3 is TGTGCCAGCAGCTTAATCGGGGGGCCCTCCTACGAGCAGTACTTC. Amino acid sequence: CASSLIGGPSYEQYF. This sequence joins TRBV7-9 and TRBJ2-7; maybe TRBD2 (7 bases). The V and J ends lost 2 bases and 0 bases respectively, with 11 bases between them. The CDR3 length is 15 residues. The germline V gene encodes CDR1 SEHNR and CDR2 FQNEAQ (reference sequence).

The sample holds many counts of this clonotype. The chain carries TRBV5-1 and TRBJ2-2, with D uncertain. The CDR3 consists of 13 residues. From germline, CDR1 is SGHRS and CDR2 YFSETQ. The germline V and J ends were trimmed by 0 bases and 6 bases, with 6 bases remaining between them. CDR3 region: CASSLAIAGELFF. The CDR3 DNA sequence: TGCGCCAGCAGCTTGGCTATAGCCGGGGAGCTGTTTTTT.

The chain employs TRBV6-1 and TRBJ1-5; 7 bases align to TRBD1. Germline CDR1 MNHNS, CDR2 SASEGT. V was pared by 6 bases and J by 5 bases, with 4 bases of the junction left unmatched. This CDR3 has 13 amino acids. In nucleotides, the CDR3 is TGTGCCAGCAGCACTGACAGGGATCAGCCCCAGCATTTT. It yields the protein CASSTDRDQPQHF.

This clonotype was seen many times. The chain's CDR3 is CASSLDMGWDYEAFF. The CDR3 coding sequence is TGTGCCAGCAGCTTAGATATGGGGTGGGACTATGAAGCTTTCTTT. The chain links TRBV7-6 to TRBJ1-1, with a possible D match to TRBD1 (5 bases). This CDR3 contains 15 residues. V lost 1 base and J 7 bases, leaving 16 bases between the germline ends. CDR1 and CDR2 from the germline V gene are SGHVS and FNYEAQ.

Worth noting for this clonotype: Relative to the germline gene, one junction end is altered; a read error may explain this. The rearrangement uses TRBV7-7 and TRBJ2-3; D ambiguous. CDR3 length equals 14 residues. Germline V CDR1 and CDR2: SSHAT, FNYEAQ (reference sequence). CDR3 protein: CASSPDVFTDTQYF. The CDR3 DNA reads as TGTGCTAGCAGCCCGGACGTCTTCACAGATACGCAGTATTTT.

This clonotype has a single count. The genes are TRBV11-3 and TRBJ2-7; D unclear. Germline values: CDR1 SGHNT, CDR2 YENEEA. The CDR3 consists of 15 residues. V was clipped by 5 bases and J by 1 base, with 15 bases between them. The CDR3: CASSPSDTVSYEQYF. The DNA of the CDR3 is TGTGCCAGCAGCCCTTCCGACACCGTATCCTACGAGCAGTACTTC.

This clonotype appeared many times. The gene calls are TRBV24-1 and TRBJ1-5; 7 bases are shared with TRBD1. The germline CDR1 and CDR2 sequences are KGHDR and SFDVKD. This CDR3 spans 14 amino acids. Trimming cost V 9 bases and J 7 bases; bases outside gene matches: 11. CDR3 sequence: CATGLEGADQPQHF. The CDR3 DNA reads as TGTGCCACCGGATTAGAGGGGGCGGACCAGCCCCAGCATTTT.

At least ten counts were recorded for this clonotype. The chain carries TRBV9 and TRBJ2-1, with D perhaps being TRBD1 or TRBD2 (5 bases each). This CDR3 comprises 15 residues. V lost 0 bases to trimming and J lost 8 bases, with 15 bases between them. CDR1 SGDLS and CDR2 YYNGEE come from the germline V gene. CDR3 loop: CASSVGDPRVDEQFF. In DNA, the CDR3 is TGTGCCAGCAGCGTAGGGGACCCGAGGGTCGATGAGCAGTTCTTC.

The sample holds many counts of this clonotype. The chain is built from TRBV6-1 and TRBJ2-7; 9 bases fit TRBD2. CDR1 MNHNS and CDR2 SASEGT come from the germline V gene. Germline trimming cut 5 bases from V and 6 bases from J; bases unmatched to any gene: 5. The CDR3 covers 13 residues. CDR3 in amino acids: CASSPAGGGEQYV. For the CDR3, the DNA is TGTGCCAGCAGTCCAGCGGGGGGCGGCGAGCAGTACGTC.

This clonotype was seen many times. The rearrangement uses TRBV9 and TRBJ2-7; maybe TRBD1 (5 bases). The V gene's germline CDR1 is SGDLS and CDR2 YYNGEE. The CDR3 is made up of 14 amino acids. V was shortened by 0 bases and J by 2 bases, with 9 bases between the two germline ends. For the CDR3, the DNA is TGTGCCAGCAGCGTAGGGACAATTGCCTACGAGCAGTACTTC. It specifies CASSVGTIAYEQYF.

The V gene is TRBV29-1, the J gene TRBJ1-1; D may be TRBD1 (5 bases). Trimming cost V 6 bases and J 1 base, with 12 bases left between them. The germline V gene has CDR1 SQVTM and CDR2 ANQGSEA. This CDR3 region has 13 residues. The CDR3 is CSVATAPNTEAFF. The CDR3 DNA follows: TGCAGCGTAGCGACAGCGCCGAACACTGAAGCTTTCTTT.

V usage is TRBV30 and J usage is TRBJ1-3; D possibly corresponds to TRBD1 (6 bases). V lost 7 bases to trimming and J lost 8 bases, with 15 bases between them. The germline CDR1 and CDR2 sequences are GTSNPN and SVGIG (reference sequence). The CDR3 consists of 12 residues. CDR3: CAFLGGGDTIYF. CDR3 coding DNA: TGTGCCTTCCTCGGAGGGGGAGACACCATATATTTT.

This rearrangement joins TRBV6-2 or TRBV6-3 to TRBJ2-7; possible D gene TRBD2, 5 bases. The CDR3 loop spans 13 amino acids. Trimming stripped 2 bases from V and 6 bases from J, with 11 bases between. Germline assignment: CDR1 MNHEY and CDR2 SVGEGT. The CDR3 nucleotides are TGTGCCAGCAGTTACCGACCTGAGGGCGAGCAGTACTTC. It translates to CASSYRPEGEQYF.

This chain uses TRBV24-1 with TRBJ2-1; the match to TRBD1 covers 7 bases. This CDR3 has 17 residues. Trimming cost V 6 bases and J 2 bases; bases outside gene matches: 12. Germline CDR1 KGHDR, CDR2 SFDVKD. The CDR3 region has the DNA TGTGCCACCAGTCCTTCCCACACCGGGACAGCCTACAATGAGCAGTTCTTC. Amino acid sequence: CATSPSHTGTAYNEQFF.

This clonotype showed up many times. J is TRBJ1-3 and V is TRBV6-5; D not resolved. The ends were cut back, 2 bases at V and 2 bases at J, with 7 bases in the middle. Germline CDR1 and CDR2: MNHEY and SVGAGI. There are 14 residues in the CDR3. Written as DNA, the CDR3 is TGTGCCAGCAGTTACGGGCTCACTGGAAACACCATATATTTT. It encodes CASSYGLTGNTIYF.

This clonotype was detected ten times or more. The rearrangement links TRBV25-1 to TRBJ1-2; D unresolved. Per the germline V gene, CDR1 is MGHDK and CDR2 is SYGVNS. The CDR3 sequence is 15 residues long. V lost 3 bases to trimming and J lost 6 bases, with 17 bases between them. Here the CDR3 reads CASSDRYGMSNGYTF. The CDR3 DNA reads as TGTGCCAGCAGTGACAGATACGGGATGTCGAATGGCTACACCTTC.

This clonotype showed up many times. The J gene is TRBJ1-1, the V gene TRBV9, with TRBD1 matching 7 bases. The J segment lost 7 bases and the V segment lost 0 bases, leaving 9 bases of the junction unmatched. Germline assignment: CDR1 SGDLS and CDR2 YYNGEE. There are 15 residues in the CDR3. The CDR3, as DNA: TGTGCCAGCAGCGTAGTTTCGGAGGGGGCGGATGAAGCTTTCTTT. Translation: CASSVVSEGADEAFF.

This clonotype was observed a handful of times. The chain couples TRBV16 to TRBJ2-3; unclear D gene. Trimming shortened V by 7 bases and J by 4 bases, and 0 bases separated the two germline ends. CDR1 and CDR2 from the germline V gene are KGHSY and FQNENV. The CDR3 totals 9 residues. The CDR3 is CASTDTQYF. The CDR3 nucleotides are TGTGCCAGCACAGATACGCAGTATTTT.

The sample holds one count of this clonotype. CDR3 sequence reads: CASSRTGNHEQYF. The CDR3 DNA is TGTGCCAGTAGTAGGACGGGAAACCACGAGCAGTACTTC. The V call is TRBV19, the J call TRBJ2-7; D may be TRBD2 (5 bases). Germline loops: CDR1 LNHDA, CDR2 SQIVND (reference sequence). The length of the CDR3 is 13 residues. The germline V and J ends were trimmed by 4 bases and 5 bases, with 12 bases remaining between them.

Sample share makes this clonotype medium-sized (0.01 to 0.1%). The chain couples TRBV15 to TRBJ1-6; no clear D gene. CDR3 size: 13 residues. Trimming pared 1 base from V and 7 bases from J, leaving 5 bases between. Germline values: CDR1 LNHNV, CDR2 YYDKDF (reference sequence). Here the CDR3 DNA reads TGTGCCACCAGCAGAGCAGGAAATTCACCCCTCCACTTT. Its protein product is CATSRAGNSPLHF.

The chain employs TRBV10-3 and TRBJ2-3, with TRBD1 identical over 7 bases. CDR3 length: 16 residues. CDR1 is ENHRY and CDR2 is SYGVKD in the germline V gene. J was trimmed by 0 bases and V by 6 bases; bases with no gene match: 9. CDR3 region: CAIRAGTEISTDTQYF. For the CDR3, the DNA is TGTGCCATCAGAGCCGGGACAGAGATTAGCACAGATACGCAGTATTTT.

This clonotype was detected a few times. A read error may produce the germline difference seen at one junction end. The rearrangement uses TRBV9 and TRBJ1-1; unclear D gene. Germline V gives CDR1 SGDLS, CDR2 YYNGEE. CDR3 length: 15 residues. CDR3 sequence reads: CASSPQPSPNTEALF. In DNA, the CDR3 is TGTGCCAGCTCACCCCAACCTTCACCGAACACTGAAGCTCTCTTT.

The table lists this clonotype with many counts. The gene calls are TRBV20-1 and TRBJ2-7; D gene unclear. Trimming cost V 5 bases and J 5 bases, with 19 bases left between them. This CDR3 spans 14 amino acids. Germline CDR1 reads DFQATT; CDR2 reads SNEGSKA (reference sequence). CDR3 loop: CSAPRTGSGDEQYF. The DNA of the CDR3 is TGCAGTGCTCCTCGGACGGGCTCTGGGGACGAGCAGTACTTC.